These 25 T cell receptor delta chains were all obtained from the same sample, sequenced in a study of γδ T cells in repeated Plasmodium falciparum infection. Vgamma9/Vdelta2+ and Vdelta2-negative gammadelta T cells were flow-sorted from PBMC for bulk sequencing. TCRdb reran clone calling via CATT on the multiplex PCR reads. The sample has roughly 50,000 delta-chain clones, 1.6% seen once. The sequencing input was gamma-delta T cells from blood. These receptors were taken from a pool of human donors (malaria-infected and uninfected, not separated).

The table lists this clone with many counts. The V and J genes are TRDV2 and TRDJ1; maybe TRDD3 (5 bases). The length of the CDR3 is 18 residues. Trimming shortened V by 0 bases and J by 0 bases, and 19 bases separated the two germline ends. CDR1 is GEAIGNYY, CDR2 EKD, per germline. This chain's CDR3 is CACDTADRGQRYTDKLIF. The CDR3 DNA reads as TGTGCCTGTGACACCGCAGACCGGGGACAGCGGTACACCGATAAACTCATCTTT.

Turning to this clone: This sequence is one base from a far larger clone and is likely a read error. The sample has other DNA sequences that encode this CDR3 too. V gene TRDV1 combines with J gene TRDJ2, with 9 bases fitting TRDD3. TCRdb carries no J gene annotation; the J gene was assigned here by matching the DNA with germline. The germline CDR1 and CDR2 sequences are TSWWSYY and QGS. The CDR3 spans 21 residues. V lost 0 bases to trimming and J lost 0 bases; unmatched junction nucleotides: 14. Here the CDR3 reads CALGELLADWGRSPLTAQLFF. CDR3 bases: TGTGCTCTTGGGGAACTCCTTGCCGACTGGGGGAGGTCCCCTTTGACAGCACAACTCTTCTTT.

This clone was observed a few times. TCRdb's entry gives the protein of a much larger clone, which mismatches this DNA's translation at residue 7, likely from a read error; the protein reported here is translated from the DNA. V and J are TRDV1 and TRDJ1, with 10 bases identical to TRDD3. V lost 3 bases and J lost 0; bases outside the gene matches: 16. This CDR3 has 20 residues. CDR1 is TSWWSYY, CDR2 QGS, per germline. CDR3 DNA: TGTGCTCTTGGGGAGCTAACAGATCTCGATACTGGGGGATACACCGATAAACTCATCTTT. Translation: CALGELTDLDTGGYTDKLIF.

To note about this clone: TCRdb has a much larger clone's protein, which differs at residue 11 from the translation of this DNA, likely because of a read error; what is shown is the protein translated from the DNA. The chain couples TRDV1 to TRDJ1, with 8 bases lining up with TRDD3. Because TCRdb records no J gene, it was assigned here through a match of the DNA to germline. CDR1 and CDR2 (germline): TSWWSYY, QGS. V shed 3 bases and J 0 bases; nucleotides not matched to a gene: 9. The CDR3 is 17 residues long. This chain's CDR3 is CALGDVLGALHTDKLIF. CDR3 DNA sequence: TGTGCTCTTGGGGACGTACTGGGGGCTTTGCACACCGATAAACTCATCTTT.

This clone was counted between two and nine times. TCRdb has a much larger clone's protein, which differs at residue 20 from the translation of this DNA, likely because of a read error; what is shown is the protein translated from the DNA. The V and J genes are TRDV1 and TRDJ1; D is possibly TRDD3 (6 bases). The J gene is absent in TCRdb and was assigned here via DNA matching to germline. Trimming shortened V by 0 bases and J by 7 bases, and 42 bases separated the two germline ends. Germline assignment: CDR1 TSWWSYY and CDR2 QGS. The CDR3 extends over 24 amino acids. The CDR3 DNA is TGTGCTCTTGGGGAACTAGGATTGCCTTTGAACTGCCTTAGTCTTGGGGATCCCTCCACTAAACTCATCTTT. It codes for CALGELGLPLNCLSLGDPSTKLIF.

As concerns this clone: TCRdb shows a much larger clone's protein in place of this DNA's translation, and the two differ at residue 3, likely through a read error; the protein shown is translated from the DNA. V usage is TRDV1 and J usage is TRDJ1, with 8 bases identical to TRDD3. As TCRdb names no J gene, one was assigned here on the basis of a DNA match to germline. Germline V gene sequence: CDR1 TSWWSYY, CDR2 QGS. The CDR3 loop spans 25 amino acids. In nucleotides, the CDR3 is TGTGCTCCTGGGGACCTACGGCCTTCCCGAACCTACTGGGGGTCTCCCCGCGTGAACACCGATAAACTCATCTTT. It codes for CAPGDLRPSRTYWGSPRVNTDKLIF.

On this clone itself: The protein given by TCRdb reflects a much larger clone and differs at residue 17 from this DNA's translation, likely from a read error; the protein shown is the DNA's translation. V usage is TRDV1 and J usage is TRDJ1; tentative D call: TRDD3 (6 bases). CDR1 and CDR2 (germline): TSWWSYY, QGS. V was clipped by 1 base and J by 6 bases, with 33 bases between them. There are 21 residues in the CDR3. The CDR3 sequence: CALGEPTVSIIINRGTNKLIF. The CDR3 DNA reads as TGTGCTCTTGGGGAACCCACCGTTAGTATAATAATTAATCGGGGGACCAATAAACTCATCTTT.

Regarding this clone: A far larger clone is just one base off, so this is likely a read error. The same CDR3 can be traced to other DNA sequences in this sample. The chain employs TRDV1 and TRDJ1; D possibly corresponds to TRDD3 (5 bases). As TCRdb names no J gene, one was assigned here on the basis of a DNA match to germline. CDR1 is TSWWSYY, CDR2 QGS, per germline. CDR3 length equals 17 residues. CDR3 sequence: CALGELRTGLYTDKLIF. Written as DNA, the CDR3 is TGTGCCCTTGGGGAACTTCGGACCGGACTGTACACCGATAAACTCATCTTT.

This clone showed up many times. CDR3 DNA: TGTGCCTGTGACACCGTGGGCGGGGAATCGTACACCGATAAACTCATCTTT. Protein product: CACDTVGGESYTDKLIF. This chain links TRDV2 with TRDJ1; D is possibly TRDD3 (5 bases). TCRdb lists no J gene, so it was determined here by aligning the DNA to germline. CDR3 length equals 17 residues. Germline CDR1 reads GEAIGNYY; CDR2 reads EKD. V lost 0 bases and J 0 bases, leaving 16 bases between the germline ends.

This clone appeared a few times. TCRdb's protein for this DNA is that of a much larger clone and differs from the translation at residue 10, likely a read error; the protein shown is the DNA translation. V gene TRDV1 combines with J gene TRDJ1; 7 bases fit TRDD3. The V segment lost 7 bases and the J segment 13 bases; nucleotides outside the gene matches: 12. There are 12 residues in the CDR3. Germline values: CDR1 TSWWSYY, CDR2 QGS. CDR3 nucleotide sequence: TGTGCTCTTGTATCAGTGGATACGGAACCCATCTTT. Translated, it gives CALVSVDTEPIF.

This clone appeared a few times. TCRdb pairs this DNA with a much larger clone's protein that differs at residue 20, likely a read error; the protein shown was translated from the DNA. The V and J genes are TRDV1 and TRDJ1; 7 nucleotides line up with TRDD2. Germline CDR1 reads TSWWSYY; CDR2 reads QGS. The CDR3 runs 21 residues. The CDR3 protein is CALGAPFLTGSERRCTDKLTF. For the CDR3, the DNA is TGTGCTCTTGGGGCCCCCTTCCTGACCGGGTCTGAGAGACGTTGCACCGATAAACTCACCTTT.

Many counts were recorded for this clone. The translation of this DNA and the TCRdb protein of a much larger clone differ at residue 19, probably owing to a read error; the protein shown here is translated from the DNA. V gene TRDV1 combines with J gene TRDJ1; 8 nucleotides align to TRDD3. The V and J ends lost 0 bases and 3 bases, in that order; junction bases with no gene match: 30. Germline CDR1 and CDR2: TSWWSYY and QGS. The CDR3 consists of 24 residues. The CDR3 loop is CALGELGINFRNSWGSTYADKLIF. DNA for the CDR3: TGTGCTCTTGGGGAACTAGGTATAAATTTCCGGAACTCCTGGGGGAGTACGTACGCCGATAAACTCATCTTT.

As for this clone: This DNA's translation differs at residue 6 from TCRdb's protein, which comes from a much larger clone; a read error is likely, and the protein shown is translated from the DNA. The chain joins TRDV1 to TRDJ1; maybe TRDD3 (6 bases). The J gene comes from matching the DNA to germline here; TCRdb lacks it. Germline CDR1 reads TSWWSYY; CDR2 reads QGS. V was clipped by 2 bases and J by 7 bases, with 20 bases between them. The CDR3 extends over 16 amino acids. CDR3 DNA sequence: TGTGCTCTTGGGGAAAGGTACTGGGCTCATGGGGGTAAACTCATCTTT. This codes for CALGERYWAHGGKLIF.

As concerns this clone: TCRdb records a much larger clone's protein for this DNA, with a difference at residue 15 that likely arises from a read error; the protein given is the translation of the DNA. The rearrangement links TRDV3 to TRDJ1; maybe TRDD2 (5 bases). This CDR3 is built from 18 residues. CDR1 and CDR2 (germline): TVYSNPD, GDNSRS (reference sequence). In DNA form, the CDR3 reads TGTGCCTTTTGGGCTTTCCCTACCCCATCAACCTACACCGATAGACTCATCTTT. It translates to CAFWAFPTPSTYTDRLIF.

For this clone: A far larger clone lies a single base away; this is likely a read error. The sample carries other DNA sequences with the same CDR3. CDR3 amino acids: CALGELGRLGYSSSSGGQYTDKLIF. The CDR3 DNA reads as TGTGCTCTTGGGGAACTAGGCAGGCTCGGCTACTCTAGCTCATCCGGGGGGCAGTATACCGATAAACTCATCTTT. The V call is TRDV1, the J call TRDJ1; D is perhaps TRDD3 (5 bases). The J gene, not given by TCRdb, was assigned here from a germline match of the nucleotide sequence. The V and J ends lost 0 bases and 2 bases respectively, with 40 bases between them. This CDR3 has 25 amino acids. Germline CDR1 TSWWSYY, CDR2 QGS.

To note about this clone: TCRdb's protein for this DNA is that of a much larger clone and differs from the translation at residue 10, likely a read error; the protein shown is the DNA translation. V usage is TRDV2 and J usage is TRDJ1, with D perhaps TRDD3 (5 bases). TCRdb gives no J gene; it was assigned here by matching the DNA to germline. CDR3 size: 19 residues. Germline values: CDR1 GEAIGNYY, CDR2 EKD. V was cut by 4 bases and J by 0 bases, with 26 bases left in between. CDR3 nucleotide sequence: TGTGCCTGTGATCCTCTTCAATCCGTTAGATACTTAAACACCGATAAACTCATCTTT. Translation gives CACDPLQSVRYLNTDKLIF.

This clone was observed a few times. Given a far larger clone just one base away, this is likely a sequencing read error. The sample carries other DNA sequences with the same CDR3. Written as DNA, the CDR3 is TGTGCCTGTGATACCGTACTGGGAACGAACCTGACAGCACAACTCTTCTTT. Translation gives CACDTVLGTNLTAQLFF. The V call is TRDV2, the J call TRDJ2, with D maybe TRDD3 (6 bases). TCRdb supplies no J gene; here it was assigned by aligning the nucleotide sequence to germline. The germline V gene has CDR1 GEAIGNYY and CDR2 EKD. CDR3 size: 17 residues. V lost 4 bases and J 3 bases, leaving 20 bases between the germline ends.

Only a few counts were recorded for this clone. The protein TCRdb gives is from a much larger clone and does not agree with this DNA's translation at residue 3, likely a read error; the protein shown here comes from the DNA. V is TRDV1 and J is TRDJ1; D not resolved. The CDR3 sequence is 14 residues long. Germline assignment: CDR1 TSWWSYY and CDR2 QGS. CDR3 protein: CAHGKGSYTDKLIF. The CDR3 DNA is TGTGCTCATGGGAAGGGCTCGTACACCGATAAACTCATCTTT.

Regarding this clone: It is likely a read error: a sequence one base away is far more abundant. Other DNA sequences in this specimen translate into the identical CDR3. This sequence joins TRDV1 and TRDJ1; TRDD3 agrees at 12 bases. The CDR3 extends over 23 amino acids. Germline V lookup: CDR1 TSWWSYY, CDR2 QGS. V lost 3 bases and J lost 0; bases outside the gene matches: 23. The CDR3 spells CALGEPAKSRMNWGIPYTDKLIF. The CDR3 bases are TGTGCTCTTGGGGAGCCGGCTAAGAGCAGAATGAACTGGGGGATACCATACACCGATAAACTCATCTTT.

As for this clone: For this DNA, TCRdb reports the protein of a much larger clone, which diverges at residue 11, most likely from a read error; the protein presented here is translated directly from the DNA. The rearrangement uses TRDV1 and TRDJ1; maybe TRDD3 (5 bases). No J gene is reported in TCRdb; it was inferred here by comparing the DNA with germline. The germline gives CDR1 TSWWSYY, CDR2 QGS. The CDR3 is 17 residues long. Trimming cost V 4 bases and J 1 base, with 19 bases left between them. DNA of the CDR3: TGTGCTCTTGGGGGGCAGCCTCGGGGACAACCCACCGATAAACTCATCTTT. Encoded protein: CALGGQPRGQPTDKLIF.

At least ten counts were recorded for this clone. The rearrangement links TRDV1 to TRDJ1; D is unresolved. With 3 bases removed from V and 7 bases from J, the gap between germline ends came to 15 bases. Germline CDR1 is TSWWSYY and CDR2 is QGS. This CDR3 comprises 14 residues. The CDR3 DNA is TGTGCTCTTGGGGATGGCTTCGGGCCCGTTAAACTCATCTTT. It specifies CALGDGFGPVKLIF.

This clone showed up just a few times. With a far larger clone one base away, a read error is the likely cause. Other DNA sequences in this specimen translate into the identical CDR3. The chain couples TRDV2 to TRDJ1; the match to TRDD3 covers 8 bases. TCRdb carries no J gene annotation; the J gene was assigned here by matching the DNA with germline. CDR1 GEAIGNYY and CDR2 EKD come from the germline V gene. J lost 0 bases, V lost 1 base, and 15 bases had no gene match. This CDR3 has 19 amino acids. The CDR3 sequence: CACDTLRLGDTGHTDKLIF. The DNA for the CDR3 is TGTGCCTGTGACACTCTACGACTAGGGGATACAGGTCACACCGATAAACTCATCTTT.

This clone was detected only a few times. The TCRdb protein, from a much larger clone, departs from this DNA's translation at residue 3, likely by read error; the protein shown derives from the DNA. This chain links TRDV1 with TRDJ2; D is possibly TRDD3 (6 bases). Since TCRdb gives no J gene, matching the DNA to germline was used here to assign it. The germline V gene has CDR1 TSWWSYY and CDR2 QGS. CDR3 length: 19 amino acids. The CDR3 nucleotides read TGTGCTCCTGGGGAACGGGAATGGGGGGGCCCCTCTTTGACAGCACAACTCTTCTTT. It translates to CAPGEREWGGPSLTAQLFF.

Turning to this clone: TCRdb lists the protein of a much larger clone for this DNA, which differs at residue 6, so this is likely a read error; the protein given here is translated from the DNA itself. The same CDR3 is also encoded by other DNA sequences in this sample. The chain couples TRDV2 to TRDJ1; D remains ambiguous. TCRdb supplies no J gene; here it was assigned by aligning the nucleotide sequence to germline. This CDR3 has 15 residues. Trimming took 3 bases from V and 0 from J, leaving 13 bases between them. In germline, CDR1 is GEAIGNYY, CDR2 EKD. This CDR3 reads CACDSRHTYTDKLIF. The CDR3 DNA sequence: TGTGCCTGTGACTCCCGGCACACTTACACCGATAAACTCATCTTT.

This clone has more than one count but fewer than ten. It differs at one base from a far larger clone, so likely a read error. The sample carries other DNA sequences with the same CDR3. The V and J genes are TRDV1 and TRDJ1; 8 positions agree with TRDD2. Germline trimming cut 4 bases from V and 4 bases from J; bases unmatched to any gene: 20. CDR3 length: 19 amino acids. CDR1 and CDR2 (germline): TSWWSYY, QGS. Here the CDR3 reads CALGGILPTRGVYSDKLIF. The CDR3 nucleotides read TGTGCTCTTGGGGGAATTCTTCCTACCAGAGGGGTGTACAGCGATAAACTCATCTTT.